This entry concerns a single TCR beta chain. Its antigen is currently unknown. This sample was taken from a study of human versus mouse CDR3 diversity and MHC coevolution. Findings of the study overall: Clonal inequality was lowest in most of the three human donors. Roughly six MHC II alleles selected the human T cells.

V gave up 7 bases and J gave up 7 bases, with 17 bases separating them. This CDR3 contains 15 residues. Germline CDR1 is LNHDA and CDR2 is SQIVND (reference sequence). Profiling relied on immunoSEQ multiplex PCR, and the TCRdb table lists in-frame clones only, not all of them. This table has about 77,000 clones, around 92% appearing once. This TCR was recovered from a person aged 25 to 69 in good health. V usage is TRBV19 and J usage is TRBJ1-6, with a tentative D call TRBD1 (5 bases). Sequenced: naive CD4+ T cells from blood. The subset was: CD45RO-negative CD62L-positive naive CD4 T cells. CDR3 sequence (DNA): TGTGCCAGTACCTCCGGCGGGACGGAAAATTCACCCCTCCACTTT. Translating it yields CASTSGGTENSPLHF.